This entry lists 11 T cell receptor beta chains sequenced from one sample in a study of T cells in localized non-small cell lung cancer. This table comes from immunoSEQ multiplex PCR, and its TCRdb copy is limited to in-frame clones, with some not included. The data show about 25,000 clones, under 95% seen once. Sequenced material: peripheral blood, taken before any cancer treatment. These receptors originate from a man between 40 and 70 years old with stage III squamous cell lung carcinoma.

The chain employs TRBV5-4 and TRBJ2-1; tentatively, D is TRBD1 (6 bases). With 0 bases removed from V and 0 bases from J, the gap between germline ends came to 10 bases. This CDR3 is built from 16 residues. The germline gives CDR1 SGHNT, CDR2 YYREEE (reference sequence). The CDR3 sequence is CASSLGGLASYNEQFF. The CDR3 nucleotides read TGTGCCAGCAGCTTGGGGGGGCTAGCCTCCTACAATGAGCAGTTCTTC.

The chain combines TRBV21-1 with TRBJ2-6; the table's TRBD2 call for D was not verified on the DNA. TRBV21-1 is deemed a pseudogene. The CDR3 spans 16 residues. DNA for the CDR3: TGTGCCAGCAGCAAAGCGCGGCACCGGGGGGCCAACGTCCTGACTTTC. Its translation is CASSKARHRGANVLTF.

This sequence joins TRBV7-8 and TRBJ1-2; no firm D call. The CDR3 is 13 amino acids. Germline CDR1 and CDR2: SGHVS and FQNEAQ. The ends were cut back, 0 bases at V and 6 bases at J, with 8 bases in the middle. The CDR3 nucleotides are TGTGCCAGCAGCTTAGCGGCAAGAAATGGCTACACCTTC. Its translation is CASSLAARNGYTF.

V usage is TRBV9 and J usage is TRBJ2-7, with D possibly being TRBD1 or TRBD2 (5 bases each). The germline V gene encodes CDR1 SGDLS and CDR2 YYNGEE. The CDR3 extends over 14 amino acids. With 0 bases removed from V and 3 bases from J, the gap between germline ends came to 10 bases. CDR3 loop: CASSVDGASYEQYF. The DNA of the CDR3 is TGTGCCAGCAGCGTAGACGGGGCCAGCTACGAGCAGTACTTC.

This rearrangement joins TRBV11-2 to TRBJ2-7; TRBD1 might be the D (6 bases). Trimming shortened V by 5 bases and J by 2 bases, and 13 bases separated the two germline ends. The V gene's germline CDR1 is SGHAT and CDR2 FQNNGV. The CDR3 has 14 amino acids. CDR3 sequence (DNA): TGTGCCAGCAGCACAGACAGGCTGACCTACGAGCAGTACTTC. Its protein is CASSTDRLTYEQYF.

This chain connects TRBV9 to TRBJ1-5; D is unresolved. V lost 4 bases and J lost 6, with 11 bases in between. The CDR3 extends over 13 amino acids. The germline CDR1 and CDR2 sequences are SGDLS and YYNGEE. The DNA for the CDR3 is TGTGCCAGCAGCATGGATCCGGTTCAGCCCCAGCATTTT. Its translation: CASSMDPVQPQHF.

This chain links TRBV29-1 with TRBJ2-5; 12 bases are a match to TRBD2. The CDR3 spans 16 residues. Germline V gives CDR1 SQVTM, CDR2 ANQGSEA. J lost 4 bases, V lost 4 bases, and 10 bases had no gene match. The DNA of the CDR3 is TGCAGCGTTGTAGGACTAGCGGGGAAGGCCACAGAGACCCAGTACTTC. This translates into CSVVGLAGKATETQYF.

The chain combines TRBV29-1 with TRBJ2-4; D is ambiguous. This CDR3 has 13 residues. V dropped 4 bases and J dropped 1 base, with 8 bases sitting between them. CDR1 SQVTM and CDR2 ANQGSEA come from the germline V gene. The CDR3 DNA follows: TGCAGCGTTGTAGGTTTGGCCAAAAACATTCAGTACTTC. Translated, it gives CSVVGLAKNIQYF.

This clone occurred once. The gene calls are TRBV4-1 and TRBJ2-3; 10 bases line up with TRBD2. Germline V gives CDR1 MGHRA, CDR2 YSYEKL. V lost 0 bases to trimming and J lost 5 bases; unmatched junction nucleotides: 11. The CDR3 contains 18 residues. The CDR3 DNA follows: TGCGCCAGCAGCCAAGATTCTTCAGCTAGCGGGAGTGGAGATACGCAGTATTTT. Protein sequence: CASSQDSSASGSGDTQYF.

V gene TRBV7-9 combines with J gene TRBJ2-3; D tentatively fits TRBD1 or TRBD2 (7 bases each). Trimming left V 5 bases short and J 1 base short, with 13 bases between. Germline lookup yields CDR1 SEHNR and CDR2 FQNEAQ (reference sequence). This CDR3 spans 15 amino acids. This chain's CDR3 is CASSSGDSRTDTQYF. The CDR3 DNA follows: TGTGCCAGCAGCAGCGGGGACAGCCGCACAGATACGCAGTATTTT.

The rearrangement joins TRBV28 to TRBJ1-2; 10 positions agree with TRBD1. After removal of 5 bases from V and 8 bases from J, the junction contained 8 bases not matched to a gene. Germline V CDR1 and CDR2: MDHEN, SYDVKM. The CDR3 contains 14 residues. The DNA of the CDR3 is TGTGCCAGCAGTCCCATCGACAGGGGGCAAGGCTACACCTTC. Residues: CASSPIDRGQGYTF.